The entry below describes one TCR beta chain. This specimen belongs to a study of stem cell transplantation in POMP-related autoinflammatory disease. Repertoires were generated with immunoSEQ multiplex PCR, while TCRdb's copy carries only in-frame clones and drops some. In the table there are some 68,000 clones, more than 75% of which are singletons. Germline CDR1 is MDHEN and CDR2 is SYDVKM. The CDR3 totals 16 residues. Trimming removed 5 bases from V and 6 bases from J, with 20 bases in between. This receptor was identified in a human patient with POMP-related autoinflammation and immune dysregulation (PRAID). The T cells may come from the graft donor. Sequenced material: CD4+ T cells from PBMCs, taken after stem cell transplantation. The chain has TRBV28 and TRBJ1-5, with D maybe TRBD1 (6 bases). As DNA, the CDR3 is TGTGCCAGCAGTCCGTACTTATCGCCCAGGGGTCAGCCCCAGCATTTT. Translation gives CASSPYLSPRGQPQHF.